These 27 T cell receptor beta chains were all obtained from the same sample, sequenced in a study of cytomegalovirus exposure and HLA in healthy donors. 60 Vbeta and 13 Jbeta primers were used in PCR. Method: immunoSEQ multiplex PCR; TCRdb's copy keeps in-frame clones and lacks some. The sample lists about 120,000 clones, roughly 73% occurring once. The sequenced sample was PBMCs. The receptor source for this set is a woman aged 25-40 years in good health and CMV-seronegative.

The rearrangement uses TRBV5-1 and TRBJ1-1, with D unclear. CDR1 and CDR2 (germline): SGHRS, YFSETQ. Trimming removed 4 bases at V and 0 bases at J, with 13 bases between. The CDR3 length is 15 residues. The CDR3 DNA follows: TGCGCCAGCAGCGATCCCGAGGAAATGAACACTGAAGCTTTCTTT. Its translation: CASSDPEEMNTEAFF.

The chain carries TRBV12-5 and TRBJ2-7; TRBD2 might be the D (5 bases). The V end lost 1 base, the J end lost 6 bases, and 7 bases lay between the germline ends. The length of the CDR3 is 12 residues. CDR1 LGHNT and CDR2 FRNRAP come from the germline V gene. CDR3 sequence: CASGLAGVEQYF. CDR3 nucleotides: TGTGCTAGTGGTTTGGCCGGGGTCGAGCAGTACTTC.

Regarding this clone: The junction differs from germline at one of its ends, possibly a read error. The V gene is TRBV7-7, the J gene TRBJ2-2, with D tentatively TRBD1 (6 bases). Germline V gives CDR1 SSHAT, CDR2 FNYEAQ (reference sequence). CDR3 length: 13 amino acids. The CDR3: CASSSRGTGELFF. For the CDR3, the DNA is TGTGCTAGCAGCTCCAGGGGCACCGGGGAGCTGTTTTTT.

The V call is TRBV27, the J call TRBJ2-7, with 9 positions matching TRBD1. The germline V gene has CDR1 MNHEY and CDR2 SMNVEV (reference sequence). The ends lost 6 bases at V and 1 base at J; junction bases unmatched: 7. The CDR3 totals 15 residues. CDR3 in amino acids: CASRPETGGSYEQYF. DNA for the CDR3: TGTGCCAGCAGACCCGAGACAGGGGGGTCCTACGAGCAGTACTTC.

The chain links TRBV5-1 to TRBJ2-1; D ambiguous. The V and J ends lost 4 bases and 7 bases respectively, with 12 bases between them. The germline CDR1 and CDR2 sequences are SGHRS and YFSETQ. The CDR3 runs 13 residues. Here the CDR3 DNA reads TGCGCCAGCAGCCCCCGCGGCCATAATGAGCAGTTCTTC. Translation gives CASSPRGHNEQFF.

V usage is TRBV2 and J usage is TRBJ1-1, with D unclear. V gave up 9 bases and J gave up 4 bases, with 15 bases separating them. Germline V gene lookup returns CDR1 SNHLY and CDR2 FYNNEI. The CDR3 is made up of 13 amino acids. CDR3 amino acids: CARSRAGITEAFF. The CDR3 DNA follows: TGTGCCAGGTCTCGTGCCGGTATCACTGAAGCTTTCTTT.

The genes are TRBV28 and TRBJ1-1; D gene unclear. This CDR3 spans 13 amino acids. The germline CDR1 and CDR2 sequences are MDHEN and SYDVKM. V was pared by 7 bases and J by 8 bases, with 17 bases between. The CDR3: CASTRSVNREAFF. The CDR3 nucleotides are TGTGCCAGCACCCGGTCGGTGAACCGAGAAGCTTTCTTT.

This clone was seen just once. The chain is built from TRBV18 and TRBJ1-2; 7 bases match TRBD1. Germline-derived CDR1 and CDR2 are KGHSH and LQKENI. V was clipped by 4 bases and J by 6 bases; unmatched bases: 5. The length of the CDR3 is 13 residues. CDR3: CASSRGGHDGYTF. DNA of the CDR3: TGTGCCAGCTCACGAGGGGGCCACGATGGCTACACCTTC.

This chain uses TRBV30 with TRBJ2-1; 8 bases match TRBD2. The CDR3 is 12 residues long. The germline V gene encodes CDR1 GTSNPN and CDR2 SVGIG (reference sequence). V dropped 5 bases and J dropped 11; count of bases not matched to a gene: 8. The CDR3 DNA follows: TGTGCCTGGCGGGAGGGAGGTTCAAAGCAGTTCTTC. It is translated as CAWREGGSKQFF.

In its sample, this clone was seen a few times. The V call is TRBV27, the J call TRBJ1-5; no clear D gene. Germline loops: CDR1 MNHEY, CDR2 SMNVEV (reference sequence). This CDR3 is 14 amino acids long. Trimming stripped 4 bases from V and 0 bases from J, with 7 bases between. Written as DNA, the CDR3 is TGTGCCAGCAGTTACAGAACTAGCAATCAGCCCCAGCATTTT. Protein sequence: CASSYRTSNQPQHF.

This chain joins TRBV30 and TRBJ1-5; maybe TRBD1 (5 bases). V shed 1 base and J shed 3 bases, with 7 bases lying between them. Looked up from germline, CDR1 is GTSNPN and CDR2 is SVGIG (reference sequence). CDR3 length: 13 residues. CDR3 region: CAWSEGSNQPQHF. The CDR3 DNA reads as TGTGCCTGGAGTGAGGGGTCCAATCAGCCCCAGCATTTT.

The chain recombines TRBV9 with TRBJ2-7, with D perhaps TRBD1 (5 bases). The CDR3 spans 15 residues. CDR1 is SGDLS, CDR2 YYNGEE, per germline. The V and J ends lost 0 bases and 4 bases respectively, with 14 bases between them. The CDR3, as DNA: TGTGCCAGCAGCGTAGATCAGGGAACGACGTACGAGCAGTACTTC. Protein product: CASSVDQGTTYEQYF.

The rearrangement uses TRBV30 and TRBJ1-1; 8 bases fit TRBD1. V lost 4 bases and J lost 2; bases outside the gene matches: 9. Germline V gene lookup returns CDR1 GTSNPN and CDR2 SVGIG (reference sequence). CDR3 size: 15 residues. Written as DNA, the CDR3 is TGTGCCTGGACCTTGATGACAGGGGTTAACACTGAAGCTTTCTTT. It codes for CAWTLMTGVNTEAFF.

The chain recombines TRBV19 with TRBJ2-2; 14 bases fit TRBD2. The CDR3 is 20 amino acids. The junction had 10 bases not matched to a gene; V was cut back by 4 bases and J by 0 bases. Germline values: CDR1 LNHDA, CDR2 SQIVND (reference sequence). DNA of the CDR3: TGTGCCAGTAGTACGGGGTCGGGACTAGCGGGAGCTGCGAACACCGGGGAGCTGTTTTTT. This translates into CASSTGSGLAGAANTGELFF.

J is TRBJ1-3 and V is TRBV28; D is perhaps TRBD1 (6 bases). In germline, CDR1 is MDHEN, CDR2 SYDVKM. CDR3 size: 16 residues. The ends were cut back, 5 bases at V and 2 bases at J, with 16 bases in the middle. The CDR3 spells CASSQFGTLTGNTIYF. In nucleotides, the CDR3 is TGTGCCAGCAGTCAATTCGGGACATTAACTGGAAACACCATATATTTT.

The V and J genes are TRBV7-6 and TRBJ1-4, with D perhaps TRBD1 (5 bases). This CDR3 is built from 14 residues. Trimming cost V 4 bases and J 4 bases, with 10 bases left between them. Looked up from germline, CDR1 is SGHVS and CDR2 is FNYEAQ. The CDR3 nucleotides are TGTGCCAGCAGCTCGTGGGGCGATAATGAAAAACTGTTTTTT. It yields the protein CASSSWGDNEKLFF.

This chain links TRBV29-1 with TRBJ2-7; D perhaps matches TRBD2 (5 bases). Trimming took 4 bases from V and 3 from J, leaving 13 bases between them. Germline CDR1 is SQVTM and CDR2 is ANQGSEA. The CDR3 sequence is 13 residues long. The CDR3 here is CSVVAGFSYEQYF. CDR3 nucleotides: TGCAGCGTTGTTGCGGGTTTTAGCTACGAGCAGTACTTC.

This chain joins TRBV7-3 and TRBJ1-2; D possibly corresponds to TRBD1 (5 bases). The CDR3 extends over 13 amino acids. V lost 2 bases, J lost 8 bases, and 12 bases lay in between. In germline, CDR1 is SGHTA, CDR2 FQGTGA. The CDR3 loop is CASSLSRVEGYTF. The CDR3 DNA reads as TGTGCCAGCAGCTTATCCAGGGTGGAGGGCTACACCTTC.

The V call is TRBV9, the J call TRBJ2-7; D remains unclear. The CDR3 extends over 12 amino acids. The germline V and J ends were trimmed by 0 bases and 7 bases, with 8 bases remaining between them. Germline loops: CDR1 SGDLS, CDR2 YYNGEE. The CDR3 is CASSVGDREQYF. The CDR3 nucleotides read TGTGCCAGCAGCGTAGGAGATCGGGAGCAGTACTTC.

The rearrangement links TRBV28 to TRBJ1-5, with 10 bases lining up with TRBD1. Germline V CDR1 and CDR2: MDHEN, SYDVKM. Unmatched junction bases numbered 6, after V lost 4 bases and J lost 3 bases. This CDR3 region has 16 residues. The chain's CDR3 is CASSSTGGAFNQPQHF. The CDR3 nucleotides are TGTGCCAGCAGTTCGACAGGGGGCGCATTCAATCAGCCCCAGCATTTT.

The chain joins TRBV6-6 to TRBJ1-2, with TRBD1 matching 7 bases. V dropped 2 bases and J dropped 11; count of bases not matched to a gene: 11. Germline CDR1 MNHNY, CDR2 SVGAGI (reference sequence). The CDR3 runs 14 residues. The CDR3 nucleotides read TGTGCCAGCAGTTACGGCACAGGGGAGGTTCCATACACCTTC. Its protein is CASSYGTGEVPYTF.

The gene calls are TRBV29-1 and TRBJ2-5, with D tentatively TRBD1 (6 bases). V was cut by 6 bases and J by 3 bases, with 14 bases left in between. The length of the CDR3 is 13 residues. Germline CDR1 and CDR2: SQVTM and ANQGSEA. The CDR3 DNA sequence: TGCAGCGTGAGACGACAGGTAGAAGAGACCCAGTACTTC. Translated, it gives CSVRRQVEETQYF.

The rearrangement uses TRBV7-9 and TRBJ1-1, with a tentative D call TRBD1 (5 bases). The CDR3 sequence is 13 residues long. The germline V and J ends were trimmed by 3 bases and 5 bases, with 10 bases remaining between them. CDR1 is SEHNR and CDR2 is FQNEAQ in the germline V gene (reference sequence). CDR3 amino acids: CASSFGGETEAFF. In nucleotides, the CDR3 is TGTGCCAGCAGCTTCGGAGGGGAAACTGAAGCTTTCTTT.

The chain links TRBV5-1 to TRBJ2-3; 11 bases are a match to TRBD1. The junction had 8 bases not matched to a gene; V was cut back by 6 bases and J by 5 bases. The CDR3 length is 15 residues. Germline V gene sequence: CDR1 SGHRS, CDR2 YFSETQ. The CDR3, as DNA: TGCGCCAGCAACGAGGGACAGGGGGTCAGAGATACGCAGTATTTT. It specifies CASNEGQGVRDTQYF.

V and J are TRBV30 and TRBJ1-2; D is unresolved. The germline CDR1 and CDR2 sequences are GTSNPN and SVGIG (reference sequence). Deletions cut 1 base from V and 4 bases from J, with 7 bases between. This CDR3 has 12 residues. CDR3 amino acids: CAWSGQIYGYTF. CDR3 nucleotides: TGTGCCTGGAGTGGGCAGATCTATGGCTACACCTTC. Full variable domain (outside the CDR3, taken from reference TRBV30 and TRBJ1-2): SQTIHQWPATLVQPVGSPLSLECTVEGTSNPNLYWYRQAAGRGLQLLFYSVGIGQISSEVPQNLSASRPQDRQFILSSKKLLLSDSGFYLCAWSGQIYGYTFGSGTRLTVV.

V and J are TRBV18 and TRBJ2-1, with D possibly matching TRBD1 (5 bases). V was cut by 3 bases and J by 4 bases, with 13 bases left in between. Germline V lookup: CDR1 KGHSH, CDR2 LQKENI. The CDR3 totals 15 residues. Written as DNA, the CDR3 is TGTGCCAGCTCACCGGCGTCAGGGAATTACAATGAGCAGTTCTTC. It is translated as CASSPASGNYNEQFF.

V gene TRBV6-1 combines with J gene TRBJ1-4, with a weak D call TRBD1 (5 bases). Trimming pared 3 bases from V and 7 bases from J, leaving 9 bases between. Germline V CDR1 and CDR2: MNHNS, SASEGT. The CDR3 covers 13 residues. DNA for the CDR3: TGTGCCAGCAGTGACAGGGCCGTTGAAAAACTGTTTTTT. It encodes CASSDRAVEKLFF.